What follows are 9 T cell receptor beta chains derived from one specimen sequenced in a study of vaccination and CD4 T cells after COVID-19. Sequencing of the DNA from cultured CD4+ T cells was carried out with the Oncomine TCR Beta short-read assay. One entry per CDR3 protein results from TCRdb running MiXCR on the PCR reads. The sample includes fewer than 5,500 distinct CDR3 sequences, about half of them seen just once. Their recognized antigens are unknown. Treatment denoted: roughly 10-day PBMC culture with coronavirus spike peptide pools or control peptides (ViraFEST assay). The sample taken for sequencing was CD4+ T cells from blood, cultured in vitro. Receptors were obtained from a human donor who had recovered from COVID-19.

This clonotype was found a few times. This CDR3 is CASSPRTGVSNQPQHF. The CDR3, as DNA: TGTGCCAGCAGCCCAAGGACAGGGGTAAGCAATCAGCCCCAGCATTTT. V and J are TRBV7-8 and TRBJ1-5; 9 positions agree with TRBD1. CDR1 is SGHVS, CDR2 FQNEAQ, per germline. J lost 1 base, V lost 5 bases, and 6 bases had no gene match. CDR3 length equals 16 residues.

Here the CDR3 reads CASSMAWGDTEAFF. CDR3 nucleotides: TGTGCCAGTAGTATGGCGTGGGGAGACACTGAAGCTTTCTTT. The chain couples TRBV19 to TRBJ1-1; unclear D gene. The CDR3 covers 14 residues. Germline-derived CDR1 and CDR2 are LNHDA and SQIVND (reference sequence). Deletions cut 3 bases from V and 3 bases from J, with 11 bases between. Drawing the rest from reference TRBV19 and TRBJ1-1, the complete variable domain is DGGITQSPKYLFRKEGQNVTLSCEQNLNHDAMYWYRQDPGQGLRLIYYSQIVNDFQKGDIAEGYSVSREKKESFPLTVTSAQKNPTAFYLCASSMAWGDTEAFFGQGTRLTVV.

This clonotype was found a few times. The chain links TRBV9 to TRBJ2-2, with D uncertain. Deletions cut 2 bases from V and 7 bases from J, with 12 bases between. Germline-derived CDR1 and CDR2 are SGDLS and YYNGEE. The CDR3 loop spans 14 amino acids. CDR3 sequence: CASSVVSSFGELFF. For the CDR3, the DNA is TGTGCCAGCAGCGTTGTATCCTCGTTCGGGGAGCTGTTTTTT.

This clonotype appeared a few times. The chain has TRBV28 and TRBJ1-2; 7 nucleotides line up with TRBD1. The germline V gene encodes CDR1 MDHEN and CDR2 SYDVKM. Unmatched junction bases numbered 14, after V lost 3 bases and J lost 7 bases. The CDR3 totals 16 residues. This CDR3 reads CASSFGGQLLEFGYTF. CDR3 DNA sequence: TGTGCCAGCAGTTTTGGGGGACAGCTCCTCGAGTTTGGCTACACCTTC.

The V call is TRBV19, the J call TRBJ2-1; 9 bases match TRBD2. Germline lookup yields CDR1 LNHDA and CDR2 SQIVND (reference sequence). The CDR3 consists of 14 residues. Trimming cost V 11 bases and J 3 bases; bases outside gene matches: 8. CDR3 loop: CASGSGSRYNEQFF. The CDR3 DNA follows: TGTGCCTCTGGTAGCGGGAGTCGCTACAATGAGCAGTTCTTC. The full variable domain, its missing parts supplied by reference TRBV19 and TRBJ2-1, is DGGITQSPKYLFRKEGQNVTLSCEQNLNHDAMYWYRQDPGQGLRLIYYSQIVNDFQKGDIAEGYSVSREKKESFPLTVTSAQKNPTAFYLCASGSGSRYNEQFFGPGTRLTVL.

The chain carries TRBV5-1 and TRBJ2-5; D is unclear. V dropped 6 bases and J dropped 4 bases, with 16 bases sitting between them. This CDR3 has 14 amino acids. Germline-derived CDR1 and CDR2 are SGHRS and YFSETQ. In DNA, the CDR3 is TGCGCCAGCAACAAAAACCCAGAGCGAGAGACCCAGTACTTC. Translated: CASNKNPERETQYF.

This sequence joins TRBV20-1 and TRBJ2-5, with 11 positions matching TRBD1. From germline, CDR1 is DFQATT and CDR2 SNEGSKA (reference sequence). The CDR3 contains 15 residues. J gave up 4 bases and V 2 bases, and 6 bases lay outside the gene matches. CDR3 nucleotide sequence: TGCAGTGCTAGAAACCGGGACAGGGGGGGAGAGACCCAGTACTTC. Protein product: CSARNRDRGGETQYF.

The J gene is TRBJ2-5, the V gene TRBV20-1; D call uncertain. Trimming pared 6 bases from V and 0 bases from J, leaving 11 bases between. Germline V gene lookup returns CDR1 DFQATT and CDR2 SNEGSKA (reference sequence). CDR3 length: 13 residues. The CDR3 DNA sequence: TGCAGTGCCAAGAACCAGAACCAAGAGACCCAGTACTTC. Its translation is CSAKNQNQETQYF.

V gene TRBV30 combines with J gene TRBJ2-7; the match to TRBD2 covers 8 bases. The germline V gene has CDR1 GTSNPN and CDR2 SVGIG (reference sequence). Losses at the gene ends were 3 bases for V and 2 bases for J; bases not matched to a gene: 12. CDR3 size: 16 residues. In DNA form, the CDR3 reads TGTGCCTGGAGCCGGTGGGAGCGGGGGACGACCTACGAGCAGTACTTC. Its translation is CAWSRWERGTTYEQYF.